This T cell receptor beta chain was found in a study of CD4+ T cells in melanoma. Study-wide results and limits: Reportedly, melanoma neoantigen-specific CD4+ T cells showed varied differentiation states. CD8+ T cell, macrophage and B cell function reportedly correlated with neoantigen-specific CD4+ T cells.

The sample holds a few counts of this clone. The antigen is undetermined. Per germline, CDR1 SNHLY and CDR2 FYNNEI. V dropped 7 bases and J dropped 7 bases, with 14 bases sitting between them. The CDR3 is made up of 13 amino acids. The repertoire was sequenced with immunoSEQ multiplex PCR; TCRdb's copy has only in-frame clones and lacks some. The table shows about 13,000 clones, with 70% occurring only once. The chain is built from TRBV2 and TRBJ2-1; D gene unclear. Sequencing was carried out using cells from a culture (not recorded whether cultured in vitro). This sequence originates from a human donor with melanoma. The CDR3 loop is CASKFQTQNEQFF. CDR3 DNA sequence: TGTGCCAGCAAATTCCAGACACAGAATGAGCAGTTCTTC.